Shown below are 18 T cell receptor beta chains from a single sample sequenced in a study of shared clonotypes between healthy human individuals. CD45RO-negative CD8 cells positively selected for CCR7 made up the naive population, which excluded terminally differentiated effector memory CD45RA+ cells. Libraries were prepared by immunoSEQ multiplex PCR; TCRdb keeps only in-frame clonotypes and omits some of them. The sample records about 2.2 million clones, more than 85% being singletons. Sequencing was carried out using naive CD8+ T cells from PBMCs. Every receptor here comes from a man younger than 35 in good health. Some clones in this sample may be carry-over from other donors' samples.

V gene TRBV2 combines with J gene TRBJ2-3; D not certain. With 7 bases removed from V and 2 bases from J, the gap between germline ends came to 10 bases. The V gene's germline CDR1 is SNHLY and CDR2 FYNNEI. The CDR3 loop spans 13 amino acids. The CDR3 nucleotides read TGTGCCAGCATTTTCCACGACACAGATACGCAGTATTTT. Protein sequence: CASIFHDTDTQYF.

The CDR3 region has the DNA TGTGCCAGCAGCCCAGAGGGTAGCGGGAGGGTTCGGCAGTACTTC. Its translation is CASSPEGSGRVRQYF. V and J are TRBV9 and TRBJ2-7; 11 bases match TRBD2. This CDR3 spans 15 amino acids. With 4 bases clipped from V and 9 bases from J, the junction kept 12 bases outside the gene matches. The germline V gene has CDR1 SGDLS and CDR2 YYNGEE.

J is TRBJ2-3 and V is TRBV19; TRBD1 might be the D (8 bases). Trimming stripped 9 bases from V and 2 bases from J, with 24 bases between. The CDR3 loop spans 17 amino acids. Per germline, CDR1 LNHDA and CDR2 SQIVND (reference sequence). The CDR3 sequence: CASSPPSQGGVTDTQYF. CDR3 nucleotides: TGTGCCAGCAGTCCACCGTCACAGGGGGGGGTCACAGATACGCAGTATTTT.

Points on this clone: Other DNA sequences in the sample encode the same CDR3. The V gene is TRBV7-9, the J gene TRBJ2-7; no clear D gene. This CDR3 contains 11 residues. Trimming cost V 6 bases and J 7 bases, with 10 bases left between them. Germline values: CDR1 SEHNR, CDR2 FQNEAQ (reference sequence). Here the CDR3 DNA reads TGTGCCAGCAGTTCCCCGGTGGAGCAGTACTTC. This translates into CASSSPVEQYF.

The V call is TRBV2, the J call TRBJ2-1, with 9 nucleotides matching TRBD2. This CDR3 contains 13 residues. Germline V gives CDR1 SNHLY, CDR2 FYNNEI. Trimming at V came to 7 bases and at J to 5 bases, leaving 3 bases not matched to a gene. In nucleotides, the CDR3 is TGTGCCAGCACTCTAGCGGGAAACAATGAGCAGTTCTTC. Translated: CASTLAGNNEQFF.

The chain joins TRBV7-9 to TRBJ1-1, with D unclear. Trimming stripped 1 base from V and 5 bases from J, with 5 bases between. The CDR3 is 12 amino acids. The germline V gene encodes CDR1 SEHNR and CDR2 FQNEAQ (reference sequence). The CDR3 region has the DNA TGTGCCAGCAGCTTAGAATCTACTGAAGCTTTCTTT. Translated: CASSLESTEAFF.

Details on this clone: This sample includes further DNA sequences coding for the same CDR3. The CDR3 region has the DNA TGTGCCAGCAGTTTCGGAGGTGGCTCCTACGAGCAGTACTTC. It is translated as CASSFGGGSYEQYF. The chain has TRBV27 and TRBJ2-7; perhaps TRBD2 as D (5 bases). CDR1 is MNHEY and CDR2 is SMNVEV in the germline V gene (reference sequence). V gave up 3 bases and J gave up 0 bases, with 9 bases separating them. The CDR3 covers 14 residues.

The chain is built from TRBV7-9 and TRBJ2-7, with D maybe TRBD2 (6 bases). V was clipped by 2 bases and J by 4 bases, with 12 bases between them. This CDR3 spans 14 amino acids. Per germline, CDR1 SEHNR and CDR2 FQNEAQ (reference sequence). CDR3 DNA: TGTGCCAGCAGCTTAATCGGGAGAGTATACGAGCAGTACTTC. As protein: CASSLIGRVYEQYF.

This CDR3 is CASSTLQGPEQYF. CDR3 nucleotides: TGTGCCAGTAGTACCCTGCAAGGCCCCGAGCAGTACTTC. This chain links TRBV19 with TRBJ2-7; D not certain. CDR1 LNHDA and CDR2 SQIVND come from the germline V gene (reference sequence). The CDR3 runs 13 residues. The V end lost 4 bases, the J end lost 6 bases, and 13 bases lay between the germline ends. Variable domain in full (rest from reference TRBV19 and TRBJ2-7): DGGITQSPKYLFRKEGQNVTLSCEQNLNHDAMYWYRQDPGQGLRLIYYSQIVNDFQKGDIAEGYSVSREKKESFPLTVTSAQKNPTAFYLCASSTLQGPEQYFGPGTRLTVT.

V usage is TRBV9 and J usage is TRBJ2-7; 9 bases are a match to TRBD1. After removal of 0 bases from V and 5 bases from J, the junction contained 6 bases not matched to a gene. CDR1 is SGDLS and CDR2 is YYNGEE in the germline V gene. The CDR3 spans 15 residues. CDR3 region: CASSVGDRGSHEQYF. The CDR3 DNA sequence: TGTGCCAGCAGCGTAGGAGACAGGGGGTCCCACGAGCAGTACTTC.

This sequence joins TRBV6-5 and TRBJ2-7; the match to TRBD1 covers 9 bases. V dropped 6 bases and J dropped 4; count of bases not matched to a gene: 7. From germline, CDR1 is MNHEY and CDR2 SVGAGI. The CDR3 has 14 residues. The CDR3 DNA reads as TGTGCCAGCAGATTCGGGACAGGGACGTACGAGCAGTACTTC. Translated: CASRFGTGTYEQYF.

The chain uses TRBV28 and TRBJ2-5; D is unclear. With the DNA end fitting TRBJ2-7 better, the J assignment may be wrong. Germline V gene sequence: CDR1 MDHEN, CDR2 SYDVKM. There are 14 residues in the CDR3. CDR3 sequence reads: CASSLPAWNYEQYF. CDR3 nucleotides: TGTGCCAGCAGTTTACCCGCCTGGAACTACGAGCAGTACTTC.

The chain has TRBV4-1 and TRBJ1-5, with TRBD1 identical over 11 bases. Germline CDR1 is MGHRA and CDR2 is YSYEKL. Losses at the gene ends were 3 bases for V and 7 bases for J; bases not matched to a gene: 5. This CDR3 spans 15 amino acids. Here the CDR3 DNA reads TGCGCCAGCAGCCACCGGGACAGGGGGAGCCAGCCCCAGCATTTT. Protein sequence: CASSHRDRGSQPQHF.

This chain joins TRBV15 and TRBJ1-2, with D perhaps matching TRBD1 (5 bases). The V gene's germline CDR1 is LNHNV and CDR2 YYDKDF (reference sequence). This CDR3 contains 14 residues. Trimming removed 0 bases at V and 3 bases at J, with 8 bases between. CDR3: CATSREEGYYGYTF. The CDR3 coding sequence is TGTGCCACCAGCAGAGAAGAGGGGTACTATGGCTACACCTTC.

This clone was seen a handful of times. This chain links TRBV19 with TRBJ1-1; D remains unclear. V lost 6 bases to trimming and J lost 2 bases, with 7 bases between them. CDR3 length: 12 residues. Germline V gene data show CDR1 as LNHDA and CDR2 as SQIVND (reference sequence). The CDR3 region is CASRNPNTEAFF. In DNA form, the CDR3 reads TGTGCCAGTAGAAACCCCAACACTGAAGCTTTCTTT.

CDR3 sequence: CATAAYNEQFF. Here the CDR3 DNA reads TGTGCCACGGCTGCATACAATGAGCAGTTCTTC. The chain has TRBV28 and TRBJ2-1; D not certain. There are 11 residues in the CDR3. Trimming pared 10 bases from V and 4 bases from J, leaving 8 bases between. CDR1 and CDR2 from the germline V gene are MDHEN and SYDVKM.

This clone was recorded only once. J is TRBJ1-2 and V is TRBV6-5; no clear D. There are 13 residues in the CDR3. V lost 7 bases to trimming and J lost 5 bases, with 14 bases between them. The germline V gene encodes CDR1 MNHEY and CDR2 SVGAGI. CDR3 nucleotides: TGTGCCAGCATCGCAGCTTTGAGATATGGCTACACCTTC. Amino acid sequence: CASIAALRYGYTF.

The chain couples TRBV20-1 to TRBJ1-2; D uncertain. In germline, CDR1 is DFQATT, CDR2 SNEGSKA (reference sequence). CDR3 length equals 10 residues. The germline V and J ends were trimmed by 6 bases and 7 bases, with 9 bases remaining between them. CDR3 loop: CSAGKVGYTF. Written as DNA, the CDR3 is TGCAGTGCCGGAAAAGTTGGCTACACCTTC.